This T cell receptor beta chain originates from a study of shared clonotypes between healthy human individuals. Concerning this clone itself: The target antigen is unknown.

As processed by the authors: Junction-only sequences without quality scores came from ImmunoSEQ, so filtering differed. Some clones are missing from TCRdb's copy, which holds only in-frame ones; the method was immunoSEQ multiplex PCR. The DNA gave D and trimming, while V, J and clone size come from that table. Found here are 2 million to 2.5 million clones, more than 90% of them singletons; the top ten hold approximately 0.13%. General study points: Among donors, clonotype sharing was expected to be affected by sequencing depth. Sharing across four donors was seen in 4% to 5.5% of naive CD4 clonotypes.

Material for sequencing was naive CD4+ T cells sorted from blood. Noted subset: CD45RA+ positively selected. The source is a young man in good health.

CDR3 in DNA: TGTGCCAGCAGCCACAGTGAGAACACTGAAGCTTTCTTT. This codes for CASSHSENTEAFF. The chain is built from TRBV7-6 and TRBJ1-1; D unresolved. CDR3 size: 13 residues. The V gene's germline CDR1 is SGHVS and CDR2 FNYEAQ. The germline V and J ends were trimmed by 5 bases and 1 base, with 8 bases remaining between them.